The clone carrying this T cell receptor (beta chain) has more than one count but fewer than ten. The antigen remains undetermined. This CDR3 has 14 amino acids. Trimming stripped 4 bases from V and 9 bases from J, with 19 bases between. In germline, CDR1 is DFQATT, CDR2 SNEGSKA (reference sequence). For TCR, cDNA came from 5'RACE template switching, which added a universal primer site and UMIs. MiXCR, run by TCRdb on the 5' RACE reads, gives a single entry per CDR3 protein. The sample holds a few hundred thousand distinct CDR3 sequences, around 17% seen once. The data are from a study of T cells after yellow fever vaccination. Study outcomes and limitations: FACS-sorted repertoires could contain abundant clonotypes contaminating from the bulk population. Primary-vaccination clones mostly resurfaced post-booster (under 98% CD4, more than 80% CD8). Though it reached lower strength, the secondary response hit its peak faster, day 5 versus 15.

This material consisted of PBMCs, taken 5 days after the first yellow fever vaccination. The TCR originated in a man aged 18-30 years who received the YFV17D yellow fever vaccine. V is TRBV20-1 and J is TRBJ2-4; D may be TRBD2 (5 bases). The CDR3 DNA is TGCAGTGCTATACAGTTACTAGAAAAGGGCATTCAGTACTTC. This sequence encodes CSAIQLLEKGIQYF.